Listed here is a single T cell receptor beta chain. This entry comes from a study of blood T cell repertoires in COVID-19. Study as a whole: Acute-phase and convalescent COVID-19 samples originated in the United States, Italy and Spain. Sources were T cells, B-cell-depleted T cells, or PBMCs; the material itself was cDNA or gDNA.

The authors' processing: Quantification of nucleated cells was approximated via reference gene primer amplification. Sequencing was performed with immunoSEQ multiplex PCR; in TCRdb, only in-frame clones are kept and a portion is missing. The DNA gave D and trimming, while V, J and clone size come from that table. The profile shows roughly 87,000 clones, roughly 82% of them singletons. What was sequenced was peripheral blood. This receptor was identified in a human donor in a cohort sampled during active COVID-19.

The CDR3: CASSGYRGAGTGELFF. The CDR3 bases are TGTGCCAGCAGCGGCTACAGGGGGGCAGGCACCGGGGAGCTGTTTTTT. The chain recombines TRBV9 with TRBJ2-2; 8 nucleotides align to TRBD1. The CDR3 covers 16 residues. Looked up from germline, CDR1 is SGDLS and CDR2 is YYNGEE. V shed 3 bases, J shed 4 bases, and the junction held 8 bases outside the gene matches.